The clone carrying this T cell receptor beta chain was observed a few times. According to the study, TCR beta libraries were built with iRepertoire HTBI primers and CDR3-region Arm-PCR. TCRdb passed the multiplex PCR reads through MiXCR, listing each CDR3 protein once. The data show approximately 690,000 distinct CDR3 sequences, with 30% seen just once and roughly 46% held by the top ten. The source of the sample is a study of regulatory T cells in long-lasting Graves disease. This sample's time point: persistent/refractory GD, antithyroid drugs over 5 years with positive TRAb. The TCR library was prepared using RNA isolated from PBMCs. The sample in question was peripheral blood mononuclear cells (PBMCs), obtained when the disease was refractory, from a patient treated with antithyroid drugs. This clonotype was sampled from a female donor with Graves disease.

DNA of the CDR3: TGCAGCGCCCGACTATACCGGGACAGGGACACTGAAGCTTTCTTT. Protein sequence: CSARLYRDRDTEAFF. V and J are TRBV29-1 and TRBJ1-1, with 9 bases fitting TRBD1. The germline gives CDR1 SQVTM, CDR2 ANQGSEA. The trim removed 7 bases at V and 3 bases at J, leaving 12 bases unmatched. The CDR3 totals 15 residues.